Listed here is a single T cell receptor beta chain. The CDR3 covers 15 residues. V gave up 6 bases and J gave up 7 bases; unmatched junction bases: 12. From germline, CDR1 is SGHDN and CDR2 FVKESK. This record comes from a study of blood T cell repertoires in COVID-19. At the level of the study: The analysed material was cDNA or gDNA that came from T cells, B-cell-depleted T cells, or PBMCs.

As originally analysed: Reference gene primers were amplified, and this amplification served to estimate nucleated cell counts. This table comes from immunoSEQ multiplex PCR, and its TCRdb copy is limited to in-frame clones, with some not included. D and trimming were read from the DNA, whereas the V and J calls and clone size are those reported in that table. This table holds 200,000 to 250,000 clones, around 80% found once. The TCR was taken from a woman in her twenties or thirties with COVID-19, enrolled during active disease. This chain links TRBV14 with TRBJ2-1, with 7 bases that match TRBD2. Sequencing was done on a sample of peripheral blood. The CDR3 sequence is CASSLRTGGWNEQFF. The DNA for the CDR3 is TGTGCCAGCAGTCTTAGGACCGGGGGGTGGAATGAGCAGTTCTTC.